The 10 T cell receptor beta chains below come from one sample, sequenced in a study of early T cells in non-severe SARS-CoV-2 infection (dated by TCRdb to the early 2020s). The library was generated by 5' RACE. Instrument on record: NextSeq 500. TCRdb reprocessed the public reads (quality trimming at Q25 with fastp, clone calling with MiXCR) and kept in-frame beta chains. Every distinct CDR3 protein forms one entry, paired with its most common genes and DNA. The sample yields fewer than 120,000 distinct CDR3 sequences; roughly 12% were counted once. Approximately 3.8% of the sample is taken by the ten largest. The source material was whole blood, sampled at baseline. The source is an adult who was a healthcare worker with PCR-confirmed SARS-CoV-2 infection or an uninfected control (not recorded which).

This clonotype was seen a handful of times. J is TRBJ2-1 and V is TRBV29-1; TRBD1 agrees at 8 bases. This CDR3 is 13 amino acids long. CDR1 SQVTM and CDR2 ANQGSEA come from the germline V gene. The V gene end was trimmed by 6 bases and the J gene end by 4 bases; junction bases not matched to a gene: 5. This CDR3 reads CSVAGQAYNEQFF. The CDR3 DNA is TGCAGCGTGGCGGGACAGGCGTACAATGAGCAGTTCTTC.

The chain carries TRBV7-9 and TRBJ1-1; D gene ambiguous. Germline loops: CDR1 SEHNR, CDR2 FQNEAQ (reference sequence). Trimming shortened V by 5 bases and J by 6 bases, and 7 bases separated the two germline ends. The CDR3 contains 11 residues. CDR3 nucleotide sequence: TGTGCCAGCAGCCCTAACGCTGAAGCTTTCTTT. Its translation: CASSPNAEAFF.

Notes on this clonotype: At one boundary the junction diverges from the germline segment, which might be a read error. The genes are TRBV11-2 and TRBJ2-3; 12 nucleotides align to TRBD2. CDR3 length: 16 residues. Germline V lookup: CDR1 SGHAT, CDR2 FQNNGV. As DNA, the CDR3 is TGTGCCAGCAGCAGTTCACTAGCGGGGGGCACAGATACGAAGTATTTT. This encodes CASSSSLAGGTDTKYF.

This clonotype turned up a few times. The chain is built from TRBV7-2 and TRBJ2-5, with 8 bases matching TRBD2. Germline lookup yields CDR1 SGHTA and CDR2 FQGNSA. V was clipped by 5 bases and J by 1 base; unmatched bases: 9. The CDR3 has 16 amino acids. In DNA form, the CDR3 reads TGTGCCAGCAGCCCGTGGTTTAGCGGGACCCAAGAGACCCAGTACTTC. Encoded protein: CASSPWFSGTQETQYF.

This clonotype has more than one count but fewer than ten. V is TRBV2 and J is TRBJ2-1, with 8 bases aligning to TRBD2. V shed 7 bases and J 2 bases; nucleotides not matched to a gene: 4. The germline V gene has CDR1 SNHLY and CDR2 FYNNEI. The CDR3 runs 14 residues. This chain's CDR3 is CASKPGLAYNEQFF. The CDR3 region has the DNA TGTGCCAGCAAGCCGGGACTAGCCTACAATGAGCAGTTCTTC. The full variable domain, rest sourced from reference TRBV2 and TRBJ2-1, is EPEVTQTPSHQVTQMGQEVILRCVPISNHLYFYWYRQILGQKVEFLVSFYNNEISEKSEIFDDQFSVERPDGSNFTLKIRSTKLEDSAMYFCASKPGLAYNEQFFGPGTRLTVL.

This clonotype was detected only a few times. The chain carries TRBV12-3 or TRBV12-4 and TRBJ2-7, with TRBD1 matching over 9 bases. This CDR3 has 14 residues. Trimming took 6 bases from V and 2 from J; bases not matched to a gene: 5. The CDR3: CASRGGQGPYEQYF. The CDR3 DNA sequence: TGTGCCAGCAGGGGGGGACAGGGTCCCTACGAGCAGTACTTC.

V gene TRBV28 combines with J gene TRBJ1-2; D possibly corresponds to TRBD1 (6 bases). Germline lookup yields CDR1 MDHEN and CDR2 SYDVKM. The CDR3 is made up of 14 amino acids. V lost 3 bases and J 8 bases, leaving 16 bases between the germline ends. The CDR3 loop is CASSFQGPPWGYTF. CDR3 nucleotide sequence: TGTGCCAGCAGTTTCCAGGGGCCCCCGTGGGGCTACACCTTC.

This clonotype was picked up many times. The rearrangement links TRBV13 to TRBJ1-1; D unclear. Germline values: CDR1 PRHDT, CDR2 FYEKMQ (reference sequence). Trimming took 0 bases from V and 3 from J, leaving 2 bases between them. The CDR3 loop spans 12 amino acids. The CDR3 loop is CASSLGDTEAFF. CDR3 nucleotides: TGTGCCAGCAGCTTAGGGGACACTGAAGCTTTCTTT.

This clonotype was observed many times. The chain has TRBV4-1 and TRBJ1-1; the D gene is possibly TRBD1 (6 bases). The CDR3 length is 15 residues. V was cut by 0 bases and J by 5 bases, with 13 bases left in between. Germline CDR1 MGHRA, CDR2 YSYEKL. CDR3: CASSQDLRGETEAFF. The CDR3 region has the DNA TGCGCCAGCAGCCAAGATCTCAGGGGCGAGACTGAAGCTTTCTTT.

This clonotype has more than one count but fewer than ten. The V and J genes are TRBV20-1 and TRBJ1-5, with TRBD1 identical over 9 bases. Germline trimming cut 4 bases from V and 5 bases from J; bases unmatched to any gene: 6. Germline assignment: CDR1 DFQATT and CDR2 SNEGSKA (reference sequence). The CDR3 sequence is 14 residues long. The CDR3 loop reads CSATTGQGYQPQHF. For the CDR3, the DNA is TGCAGTGCTACTACGGGACAGGGCTATCAGCCCCAGCATTTT.